A selection of T cell receptor beta chains follows, all from one sample in a study of blood T cell repertoires in COVID-19. The method was immunoSEQ multiplex PCR; TCRdb's version includes in-frame clones alone and lacks a portion of them. Among 250,000 to 300,000 clones listed, 65% to 90% were seen once. Sequenced input: peripheral blood. All receptors come from a man aged 45 to 65 with active or convalescent COVID-19. The CDR3 runs from the conserved cysteine through the conserved F or W. A D gene is named only where the DNA matches it firmly. A row's size may be missing; if present it is once, few, many or a size class.

D gene	V gene	clone size	J gene	CDR3 protein	CDR3 DNA
TRBD1	TRBV29-1	.	TRBJ2-2	CSLRSGTGTNTGELFF	TGCAGCCTGAGATCCGGGACAGGTACCAACACCGGGGAGCTGTTTTTT
TRBD2	TRBV19	many	TRBJ2-7	CASGSGAFYEQYF	TGTGCCAGTGGGAGCGGGGCATTCTACGAGCAGTACTTC
TRBD1	TRBV28	.	TRBJ1-5	CASRAPGQGSNQPQHF	TGTGCCAGCAGGGCCCCGGGACAGGGAAGCAATCAGCCCCAGCATTTT
.	TRBV19	.	TRBJ1-1	CASSIWGSEAFF	TGTGCCAGTAGTATTTGGGGCTCTGAAGCTTTCTTT
TRBD1	TRBV2	.	TRBJ2-2	CASTVDRATGELFF	TGTGCCAGCACTGTGGACAGGGCAACCGGGGAGCTGTTTTTT
.	TRBV5-4	.	TRBJ1-2	CASSLAGLDGYTF	TGTGCCAGCAGCTTGGCAGGGTTAGATGGCTACACCTTC
TRBD1	TRBV7-6	.	TRBJ2-7	CASSLAPGTDTYEQYF	TGTGCCAGCAGCTTAGCCCCCGGGACAGATACCTACGAGCAGTACTTC
.	TRBV27	.	TRBJ2-1	CASSRKQGPPQNEQFF	TGTGCCAGCAGCCGCAAACAGGGTCCCCCACAAAATGAGCAGTTCTTC
.	TRBV5-1	.	TRBJ2-7	CASSATPRSASEQYF	TGCGCCAGCAGCGCGACCCCTAGATCCGCCAGCGAGCAGTACTTC
.	TRBV28	.	TRBJ1-2	CASSLYGSGYTF	TGTGCCAGCAGTTTATACGGGTCTGGCTACACCTTC
TRBD1	TRBV9	.	TRBJ2-5	CASSVGDRAKETQYF	TGTGCCAGCAGCGTAGGGGACAGGGCAAAAGAGACCCAGTACTTC
TRBD2	TRBV12-5	.	TRBJ2-1	CASGPGTSGSSYNEQFF	TGTGCTAGTGGTCCAGGGACTAGCGGGAGTTCCTACAATGAGCAGTTCTTC
.	TRBV18	.	TRBJ1-3	CASSLNLQQGPSGNTIYF	TGTGCCAGCTCACTCAATCTCCAACAGGGCCCCTCTGGAAACACCATATATTTT
.	TRBV6-6	.	TRBJ2-7	CASSPKRNSYEQYF	TGTGCCAGCAGTCCCAAGCGGAACTCCTACGAGCAGTACTTC
TRBD2	TRBV7-3	.	TRBJ2-2	CASSLTASGRVGNTGELFF	TGTGCCAGCAGCTTAACAGCTAGCGGGAGGGTAGGGAACACCGGGGAGCTGTTTTTT
.	TRBV30	.	TRBJ1-2	CAWSVRGLDGYTF	TGTGCCTGGAGTGTACGAGGGTTGGATGGCTACACCTTC
.	TRBV6-4	.	TRBJ1-5	CASSVLAGDQPQHF	TGTGCCAGCAGTGTCCTTGCAGGGGATCAGCCCCAGCATTTT
.	TRBV19	.	TRBJ2-6	CASSAHTTGANVLTF	TGTGCCAGTAGTGCCCACACAACTGGGGCCAACGTCCTGACTTTC
TRBD2	TRBV7-2	once	TRBJ2-7	CASSPTDGGVAYEQYF	TGTGCCAGCAGCCCGACGGACGGGGGGGTCGCCTACGAGCAGTACTTC
.	TRBV5-1	.	TRBJ2-7	CASSLGGYEQYF	TGCGCCAGCAGCTTGGGAGGCTACGAGCAGTACTTC
TRBD2	TRBV7-2	.	TRBJ2-1	CASSSRLAAYEQFF	TGTGCCAGCAGCTCACGACTAGCGGCCTATGAGCAGTTCTTC
TRBD2	TRBV7-9	.	TRBJ2-1	CASKPRTSGSNEQFF	TGTGCCAGCAAACCTAGGACTAGCGGGAGTAATGAGCAGTTCTTC
.	TRBV5-5	.	TRBJ2-3	CARSGQESTDTQYF	TGTGCCAGGTCGGGACAAGAAAGCACAGATACGCAGTATTTT
TRBD2	TRBV18	.	TRBJ2-7	CASSPLGLAESSYEQYF	TGTGCCAGCTCTCCTTTAGGACTAGCGGAGAGCTCCTACGAGCAGTACTTC
.	TRBV7-3	.	TRBJ2-1	CASSLGQGLAQFF	TGTGCCAGCAGCTTAGGCCAGGGACTCGCTCAGTTCTTC
.	TRBV5-1	.	TRBJ2-5	CASSLARSQETQYF	TGCGCCAGCAGCTTGGCGCGGTCCCAAGAGACCCAGTACTTC
TRBD2	TRBV11-2	.	TRBJ2-1	CASSSLREGSKRINEQFF	TGTGCCAGCAGCTCCCTGCGGGAGGGCTCCAAGAGGATTAATGAGCAGTTCTTC
TRBD1	TRBV28	few	TRBJ1-1	CASSFDRGTEAFF	TGTGCCAGCAGTTTTGACAGGGGCACTGAAGCTTTCTTT
TRBD2	TRBV19	.	TRBJ2-3	CASSRVPSGSLSSADTQYF	TGTGCCAGTAGCCGGGTTCCTAGCGGGAGTCTTTCATCGGCAGATACGCAGTATTTT
TRBD1	TRBV7-9	.	TRBJ1-1	CASSLDGTGVNTEAFF	TGTGCCAGCAGCTTAGATGGAACAGGGGTGAACACTGAAGCTTTCTTT
TRBD1	TRBV7-9	.	TRBJ1-1	CASSQDRGRGGLNTEAFF	TGTGCCAGCAGTCAGGACAGGGGGCGCGGGGGCCTGAACACTGAAGCTTTCTTT
.	TRBV6-5	.	TRBJ2-7	CASGQIYEQYF	TGCGCCTCGGGACAAATCTACGAGCAGTACTTC
TRBD1	TRBV25-1	.	TRBJ2-2	CASSLDREGTGELFF	TGTGCCAGCAGCCTGGACAGGGAAGGTACCGGGGAGCTGTTTTTT
TRBD2	TRBV7-9	.	TRBJ2-5	CASSLVSGGQETQYF	TGTGCCAGCAGCTTAGTTAGCGGGGGTCAAGAGACCCAGTACTTC
.	TRBV19	.	TRBJ1-1	CASTWGGRAEAFF	TGTGCCAGTACTTGGGGGGGCAGGGCTGAAGCTTTCTTT
TRBD1	TRBV18	once	TRBJ1-5	CASSPTGGNQPQHF	TGTGCCAGCTCACCCACAGGGGGCAATCAGCCCCAGCATTTT
TRBD1	TRBV5-6	once	TRBJ1-2	CASSARLWGQGDGGYTF	TGTGCCAGCAGCGCACGGCTTTGGGGACAGGGCGACGGGGGCTACACCTTC
TRBD2	TRBV6-5	.	TRBJ2-3	CASSYSLAGGDTQYF	TGTGCCAGCAGTTACTCCCTAGCGGGAGGAGATACGCAGTATTTT
TRBD1	TRBV7-9	once	TRBJ2-7	CASSSGLGTRTGGVF	TGTGCCAGCAGCTCGGGGCTGGGGACTCGGACAGGGGGTGTCTTC
.	TRBV9	.	TRBJ2-7	CASSVAEDNPGHEQYF	TGTGCCAGCAGCGTAGCTGAGGACAATCCCGGCCACGAGCAGTACTTC
.	TRBV27	.	TRBJ1-4	CASSLVAGTNEKLFF	TGTGCCAGCAGTTTGGTTGCAGGGACTAATGAAAAACTGTTTTTT